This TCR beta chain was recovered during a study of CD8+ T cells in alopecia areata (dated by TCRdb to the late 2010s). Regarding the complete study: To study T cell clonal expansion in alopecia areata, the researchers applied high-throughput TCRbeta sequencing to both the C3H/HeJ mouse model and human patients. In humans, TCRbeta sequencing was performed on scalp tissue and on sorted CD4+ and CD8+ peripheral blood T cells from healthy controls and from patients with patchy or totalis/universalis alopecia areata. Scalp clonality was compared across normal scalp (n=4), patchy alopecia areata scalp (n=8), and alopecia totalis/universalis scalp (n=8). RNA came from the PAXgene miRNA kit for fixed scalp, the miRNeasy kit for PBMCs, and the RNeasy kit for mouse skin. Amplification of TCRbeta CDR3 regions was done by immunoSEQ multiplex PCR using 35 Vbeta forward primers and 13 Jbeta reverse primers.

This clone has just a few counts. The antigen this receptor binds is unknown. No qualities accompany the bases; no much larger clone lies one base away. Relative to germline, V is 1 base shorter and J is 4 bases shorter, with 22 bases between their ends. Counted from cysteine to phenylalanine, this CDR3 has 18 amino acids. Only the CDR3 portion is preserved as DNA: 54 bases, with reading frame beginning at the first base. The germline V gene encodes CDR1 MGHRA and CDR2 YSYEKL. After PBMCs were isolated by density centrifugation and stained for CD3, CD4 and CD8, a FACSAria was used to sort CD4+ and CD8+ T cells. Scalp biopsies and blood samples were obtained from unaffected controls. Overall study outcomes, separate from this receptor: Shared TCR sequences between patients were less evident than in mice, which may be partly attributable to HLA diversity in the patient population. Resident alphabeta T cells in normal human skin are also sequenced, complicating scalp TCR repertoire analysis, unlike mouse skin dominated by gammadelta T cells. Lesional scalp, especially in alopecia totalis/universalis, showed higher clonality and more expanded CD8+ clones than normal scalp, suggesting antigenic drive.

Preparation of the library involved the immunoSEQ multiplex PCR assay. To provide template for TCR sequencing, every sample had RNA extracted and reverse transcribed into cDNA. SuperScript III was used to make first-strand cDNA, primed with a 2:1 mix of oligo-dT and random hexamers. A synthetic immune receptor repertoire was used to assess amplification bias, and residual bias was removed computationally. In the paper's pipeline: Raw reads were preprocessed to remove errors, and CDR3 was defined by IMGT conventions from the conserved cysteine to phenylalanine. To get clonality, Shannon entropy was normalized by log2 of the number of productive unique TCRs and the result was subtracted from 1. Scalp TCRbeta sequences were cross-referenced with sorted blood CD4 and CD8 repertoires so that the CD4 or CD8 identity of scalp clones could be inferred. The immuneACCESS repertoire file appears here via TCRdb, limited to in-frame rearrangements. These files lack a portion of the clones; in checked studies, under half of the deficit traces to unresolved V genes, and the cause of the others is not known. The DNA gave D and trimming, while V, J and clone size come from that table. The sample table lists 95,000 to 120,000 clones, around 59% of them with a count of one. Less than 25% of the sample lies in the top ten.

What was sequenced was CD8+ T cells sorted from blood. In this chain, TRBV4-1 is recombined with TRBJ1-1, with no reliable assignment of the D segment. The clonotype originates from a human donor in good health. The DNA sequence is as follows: TGCGCCAGCAGCCAAGTTCGCATCTCGGCCGACAAGAGCACTGAAGCTTTCTTT. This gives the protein CASSQVRISADKSTEAFF.